Included here is one T cell receptor beta chain sequence, with context. Its antigen is still unknown. This CDR3 is missing its conserved last phenylalanine or tryptophan, likely due to a read error. The data belong to a study of long-term antiretroviral therapy in people with HIV. Study conclusions and caveats: The clones with expansion before ART were dominant in the repertoire at all time points. HIV repertoire CDR3 lengths ranged less widely than those of controls.

Runs used v3.0 of the immunoSEQ assay and were done at survey level. Only in-frame clones appear in the TCRdb table, and some are missing; sequencing was by immunoSEQ multiplex PCR. This table holds 20,000 to 25,000 clones, about 92% found once. CDR1 is LNHDA, CDR2 SQIVND, per germline (reference sequence). The CDR3 length is 17 residues. V lost 3 bases to trimming and J lost 0 bases, with 14 bases between them. From each donor, at least one pre-ART PBMC sample and at least two post-ART PBMC samples were obtained. The sequencing used unsorted PBMCs, collected 4.4 years after starting antiretroviral therapy. This chain uses TRBV19 with TRBJ2-2, with D possibly TRBD1 on 6 matching bases. The source of this sequence is a woman between 50 and 59 years old with HIV. The CDR3 coding sequence is TGTGCCAGTAGTATTGCGCAGGGGTTCGCGAACACCGGGGAGCTGTTTTCT. This codes for CASSIAQGFANTGELFS.